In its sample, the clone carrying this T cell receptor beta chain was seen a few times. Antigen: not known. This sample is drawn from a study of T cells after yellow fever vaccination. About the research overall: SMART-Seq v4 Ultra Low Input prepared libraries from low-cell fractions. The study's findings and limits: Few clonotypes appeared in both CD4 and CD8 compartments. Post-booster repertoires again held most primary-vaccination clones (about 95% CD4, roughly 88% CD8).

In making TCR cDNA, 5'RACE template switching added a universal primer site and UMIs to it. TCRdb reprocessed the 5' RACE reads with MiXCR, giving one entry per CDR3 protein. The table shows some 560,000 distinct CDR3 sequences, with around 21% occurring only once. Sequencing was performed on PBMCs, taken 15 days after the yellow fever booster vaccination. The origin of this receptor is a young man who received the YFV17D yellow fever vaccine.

CDR3 DNA: TGCGCCAGCAGCTTCTCGGACGGACGTGAAGCTTTCTTT. Translating it yields CASSFSDGREAFF. The chain recombines TRBV5-1 with TRBJ1-1; no clear D gene. Germline V gene data show CDR1 as SGHRS and CDR2 as YFSETQ. This CDR3 spans 13 amino acids. The germline V and J ends were trimmed by 2 bases and 7 bases, with 12 bases remaining between them.